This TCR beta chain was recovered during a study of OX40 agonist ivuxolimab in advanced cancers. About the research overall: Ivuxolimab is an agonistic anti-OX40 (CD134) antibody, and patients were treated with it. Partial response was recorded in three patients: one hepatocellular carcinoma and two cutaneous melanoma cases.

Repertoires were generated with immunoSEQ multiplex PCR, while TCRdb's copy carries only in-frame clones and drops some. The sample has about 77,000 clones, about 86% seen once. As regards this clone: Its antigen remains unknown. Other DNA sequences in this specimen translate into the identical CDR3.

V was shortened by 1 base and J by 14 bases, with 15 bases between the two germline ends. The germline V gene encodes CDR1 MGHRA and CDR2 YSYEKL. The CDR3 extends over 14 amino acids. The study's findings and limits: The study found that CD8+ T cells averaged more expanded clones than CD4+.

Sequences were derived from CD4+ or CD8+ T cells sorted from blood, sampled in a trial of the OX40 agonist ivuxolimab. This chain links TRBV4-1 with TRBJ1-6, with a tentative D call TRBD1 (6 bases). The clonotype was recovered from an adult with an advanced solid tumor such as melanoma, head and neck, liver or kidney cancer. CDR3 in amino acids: CASSQGGQGFSLHF. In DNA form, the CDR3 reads TGCGCCAGCAGCCAAGGGGGGCAGGGTTTTTCCCTCCACTTT.